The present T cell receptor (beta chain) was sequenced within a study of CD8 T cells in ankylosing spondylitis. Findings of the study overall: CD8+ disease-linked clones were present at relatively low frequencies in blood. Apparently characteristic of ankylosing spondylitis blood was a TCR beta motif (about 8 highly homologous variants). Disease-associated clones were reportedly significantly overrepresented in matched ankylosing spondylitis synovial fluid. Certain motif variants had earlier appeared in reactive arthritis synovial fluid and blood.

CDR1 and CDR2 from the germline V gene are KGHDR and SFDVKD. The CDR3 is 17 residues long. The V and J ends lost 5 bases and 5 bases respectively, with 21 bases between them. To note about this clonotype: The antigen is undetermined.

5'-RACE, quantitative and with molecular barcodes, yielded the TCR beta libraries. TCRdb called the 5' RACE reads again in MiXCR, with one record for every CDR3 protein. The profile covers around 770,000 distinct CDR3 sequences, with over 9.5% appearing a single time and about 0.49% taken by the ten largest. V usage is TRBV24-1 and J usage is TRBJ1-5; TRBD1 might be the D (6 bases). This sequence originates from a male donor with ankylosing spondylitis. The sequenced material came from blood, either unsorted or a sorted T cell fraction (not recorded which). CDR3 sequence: CATSGSRGSDRDQPQHF. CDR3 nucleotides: TGTGCCACCAGTGGTTCCAGGGGCTCGGATCGGGATCAGCCCCAGCATTTT.